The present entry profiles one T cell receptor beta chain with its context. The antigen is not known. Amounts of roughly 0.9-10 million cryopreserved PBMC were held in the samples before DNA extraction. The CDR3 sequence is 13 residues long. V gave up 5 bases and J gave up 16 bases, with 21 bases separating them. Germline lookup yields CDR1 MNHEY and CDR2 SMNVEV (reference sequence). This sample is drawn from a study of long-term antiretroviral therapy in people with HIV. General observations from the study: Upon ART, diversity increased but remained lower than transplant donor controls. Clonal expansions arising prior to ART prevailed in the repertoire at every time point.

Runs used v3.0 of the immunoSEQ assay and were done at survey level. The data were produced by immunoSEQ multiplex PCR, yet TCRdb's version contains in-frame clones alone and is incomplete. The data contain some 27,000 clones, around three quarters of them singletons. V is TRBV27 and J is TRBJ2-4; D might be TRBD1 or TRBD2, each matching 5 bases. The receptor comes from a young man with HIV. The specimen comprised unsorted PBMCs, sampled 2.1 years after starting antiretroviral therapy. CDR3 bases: TGTGCCAGCAGTACCAAAGGGGCGGCGGGTCAATACTTC. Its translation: CASSTKGAAGQYF.